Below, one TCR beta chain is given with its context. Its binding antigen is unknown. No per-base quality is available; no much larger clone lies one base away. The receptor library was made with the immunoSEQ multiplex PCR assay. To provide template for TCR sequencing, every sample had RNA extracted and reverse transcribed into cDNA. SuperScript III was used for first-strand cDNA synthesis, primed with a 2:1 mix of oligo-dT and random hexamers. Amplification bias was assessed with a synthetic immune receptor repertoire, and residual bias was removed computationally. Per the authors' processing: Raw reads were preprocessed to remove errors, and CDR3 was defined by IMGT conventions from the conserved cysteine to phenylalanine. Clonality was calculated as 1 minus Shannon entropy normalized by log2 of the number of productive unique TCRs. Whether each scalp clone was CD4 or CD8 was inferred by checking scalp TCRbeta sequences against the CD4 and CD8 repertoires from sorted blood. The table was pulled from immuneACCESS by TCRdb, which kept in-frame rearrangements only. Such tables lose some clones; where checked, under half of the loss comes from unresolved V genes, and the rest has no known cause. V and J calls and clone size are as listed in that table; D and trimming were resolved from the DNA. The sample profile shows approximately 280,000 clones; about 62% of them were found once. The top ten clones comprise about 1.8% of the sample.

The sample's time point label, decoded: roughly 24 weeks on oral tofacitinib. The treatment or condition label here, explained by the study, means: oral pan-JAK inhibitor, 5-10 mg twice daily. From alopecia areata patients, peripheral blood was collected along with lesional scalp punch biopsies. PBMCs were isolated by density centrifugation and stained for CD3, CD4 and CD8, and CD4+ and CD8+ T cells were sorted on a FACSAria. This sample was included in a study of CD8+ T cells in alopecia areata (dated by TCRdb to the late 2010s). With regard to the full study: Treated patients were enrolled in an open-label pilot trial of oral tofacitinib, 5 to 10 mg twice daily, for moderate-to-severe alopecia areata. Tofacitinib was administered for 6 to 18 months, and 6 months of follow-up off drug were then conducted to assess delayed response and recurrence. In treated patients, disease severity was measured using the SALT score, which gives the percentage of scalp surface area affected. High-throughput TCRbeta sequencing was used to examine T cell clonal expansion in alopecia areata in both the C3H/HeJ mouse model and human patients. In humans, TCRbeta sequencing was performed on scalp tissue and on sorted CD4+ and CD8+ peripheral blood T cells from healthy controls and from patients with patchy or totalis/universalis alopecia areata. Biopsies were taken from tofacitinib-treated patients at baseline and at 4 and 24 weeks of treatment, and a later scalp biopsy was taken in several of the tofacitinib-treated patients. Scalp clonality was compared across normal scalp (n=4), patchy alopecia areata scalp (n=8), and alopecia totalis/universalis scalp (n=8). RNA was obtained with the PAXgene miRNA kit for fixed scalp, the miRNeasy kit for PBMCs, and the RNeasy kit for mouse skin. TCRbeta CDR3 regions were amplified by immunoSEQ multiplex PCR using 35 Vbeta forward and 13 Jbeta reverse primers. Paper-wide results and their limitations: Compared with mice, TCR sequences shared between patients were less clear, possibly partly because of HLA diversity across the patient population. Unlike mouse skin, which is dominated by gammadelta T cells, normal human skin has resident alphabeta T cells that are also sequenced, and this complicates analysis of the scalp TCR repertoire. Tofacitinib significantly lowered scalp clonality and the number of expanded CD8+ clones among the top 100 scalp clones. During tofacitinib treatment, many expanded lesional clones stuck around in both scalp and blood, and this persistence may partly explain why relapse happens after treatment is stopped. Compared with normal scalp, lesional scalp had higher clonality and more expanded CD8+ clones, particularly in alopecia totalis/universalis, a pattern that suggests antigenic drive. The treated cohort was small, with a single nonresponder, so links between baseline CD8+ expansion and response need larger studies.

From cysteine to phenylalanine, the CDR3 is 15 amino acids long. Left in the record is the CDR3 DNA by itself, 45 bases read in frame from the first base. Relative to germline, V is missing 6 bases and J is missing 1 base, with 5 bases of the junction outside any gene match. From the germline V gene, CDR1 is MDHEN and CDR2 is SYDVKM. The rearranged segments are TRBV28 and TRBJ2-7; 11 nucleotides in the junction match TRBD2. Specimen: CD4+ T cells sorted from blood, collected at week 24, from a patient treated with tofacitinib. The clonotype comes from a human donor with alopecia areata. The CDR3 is CASSPGTSGSYEQYF. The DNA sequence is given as TGTGCCAGCAGCCCCGGGACTAGCGGATCCTACGAGCAGTACTTC.